This TCR beta chain was recorded in a study of blood T cell repertoires in COVID-19. About the research overall: Material from acute and convalescent COVID-19 was sourced from the United States, Italy and Spain. PBMCs, B-cell-depleted T cells, or T cells provided the cDNA or gDNA that made up the material.

In the original analysis: Scientists estimated how many nucleated cells there were by amplifying reference gene primers. TCRdb keeps only in-frame clones here, not all; method: immunoSEQ multiplex PCR. The DNA gave D and trimming, while V, J and clone size come from that table. This repertoire shows roughly 260,000 clones, about nine tenths found once; its top ten account for approximately 4%. Germline V lookup: CDR1 SGDLS, CDR2 YYNGEE. The CDR3 has 15 residues. V was clipped by 4 bases and J by 6 bases, with 19 bases between them. The specimen sequenced was peripheral blood. V gene TRBV9 combines with J gene TRBJ1-1, with TRBD1 as a possible D gene (5 bases). This receptor was identified in a man aged 55 to 70 who had recovered from COVID-19. CDR3 sequence (DNA): TGTGCCAGCAGCCCCCTCCACGGGGGAGGGGCTGAAGCTTTCTTT. Protein: CASSPLHGGGAEAFF.